The entry below describes one T cell receptor beta chain. What it recognizes is unknown. This sample was included in a study of cytomegalovirus exposure and HLA in healthy donors. Study information: Most donors, less than 85% of around 400 genotyped, fell in the Caucasian-associated ancestry cluster. General study points: Available immune exposure information covered CMV serostatus only. Previous analysis showed most TCR beta V segments were productive about 87% or about 30% of the time.

The CDR3 runs to 15 residues. Germline CDR1 and CDR2: LGHNA and YNFKEQ. 60 Vbeta and 13 Jbeta primers were used in PCR. The method was immunoSEQ multiplex PCR; TCRdb's version includes in-frame clones alone and lacks a portion of them. The sample has 140,000 to 150,000 clones; over 80% are singletons. Sequencing was carried out using PBMCs. The sequence derives from a male donor in good health and CMV-seronegative. V and J are TRBV4-2 and TRBJ2-5; tentatively, D is TRBD1 (6 bases). The J call may be faulty, since TRBJ2-7 better matches the DNA end. The CDR3 protein is CASSQEARGYYEQYF. CDR3 DNA sequence: TGTGCCAGCAGCCAAGAGGCCAGGGGTTACTACGAGCAGTACTTC.